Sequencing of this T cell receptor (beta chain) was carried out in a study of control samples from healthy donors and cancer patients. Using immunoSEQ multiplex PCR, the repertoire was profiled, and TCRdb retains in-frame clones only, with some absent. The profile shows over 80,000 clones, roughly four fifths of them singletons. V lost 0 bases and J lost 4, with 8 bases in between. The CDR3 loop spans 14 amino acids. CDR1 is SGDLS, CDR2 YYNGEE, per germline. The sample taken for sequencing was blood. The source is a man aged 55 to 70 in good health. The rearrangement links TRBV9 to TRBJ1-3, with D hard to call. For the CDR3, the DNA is TGTGCCAGCAGCGTAGACTCCCGGGGAAACACCATATATTTT. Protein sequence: CASSVDSRGNTIYF.